This T cell receptor beta chain emerged from a study of Ad26.COV2.S vaccination and SARS-CoV-2 variants (dated by TCRdb to the early 2020s). With respect to the entire study: Sequencing of the TCRbeta repertoire served to evaluate the specificity and breadth of SARS-CoV-2-reactive T cell receptors following Ad26.COV2.S vaccination. A total of 32 samples were included in the TCR-sequenced set, comprising around 19 Ad26.COV2.S vaccine recipients, 5 placebo recipients and 8 SARS-CoV-2 convalescent individuals. Points the paper makes about the study in general: After vaccination, substantial breadth of spike-specific CD8+ and CD4+ T cell responses was reported. Higher spike-specific TCR breadth was observed in Ad26.COV2.S recipients than in placebo recipients (P = 0.0014). The authors noted that the TCR breadth and depth analyses may have underestimated total T cell responses. Vaccine and placebo recipients had comparable non-spike TCR breadth, which fits with the vaccine containing only spike.

V lost 3 bases and J lost 5 bases; the stretch between them is 10 bases long. Its CDR3 holds 14 amino acids, cysteine through phenylalanine. CDR3 DNA is the only sequence kept; it has 42 bases, read in frame from the first base. The germline V gene (reference sequence) specifies LNHDA as CDR1 and SQIVND as CDR2. Note on this clone: Its recognized antigen is unknown. No per-base quality is available; no much larger clone lies one base away.

The time point label, as the study defines it: individuals recovered from natural SARS-CoV-2 infection. TCRbeta CDR3 regions were sequenced with the immunoSEQ Assay. After extraction, genomic DNA underwent amplification by bias-controlled multiplex PCR, followed by high-throughput sequencing. In the paper's pipeline: To quantify the absolute abundance of each unique TCRbeta CDR3 region, sequences were collapsed and filtered. T cell fraction was estimated by normalizing TCRbeta template counts to usable DNA, with usable DNA measured through amplification of reference genes found in all nucleated cells. Repertoire TCRs were annotated as SARS-CoV-2-specific when V gene, CDR3 amino acid sequence and J gene were exactly matched to a known reactive TCR set. MIRA supplied the reference SARS-CoV-2 TCR set, which was filtered for enrichment in COVID-19-positive ImmuneCODE repertoires so that public or cross-reactive TCRs were removed. Using the MIRA antigens, annotated TCRs were further analysed by specific ORF or by position within an ORF. Breadth was defined as annotated unique rearrangements over total unique productive rearrangements; depth was the summed frequency of those rearrangements. Two-sided Wilcoxon rank-sum tests were used to compare TCR breadth between groups. TCRdb mirrors the immuneACCESS table, restricted to in-frame sequences. Some clones are absent from its copies; in checked studies, under half trace to an unresolved V gene, and the reason for the others is unknown. V and J calls and clone size are given by that table; D and trimming were obtained from the DNA. The sample has 300,000 to 450,000 clones on record, roughly nine tenths of them singletons. About 3.9% of the sample is taken by the ten largest.

The input for sequencing was peripheral blood, taken after recovery from COVID-19. The sequence links TRBV19 to TRBJ2-2, with TRBD2 perhaps the D gene, on 7 matching bases. The clonotype originates from a human donor who had recovered from COVID-19. The nucleotide sequence reads TGTGCCAGTAGTATCGGGGGGCAGACCGGGGAGCTGTTTTTT. This sequence encodes CASSIGGQTGELFF. Reference TRBV19 and TRBJ2-2 proteins supply the regions before and after the CDR3; the full variable domain is: DGGITQSPKYLFRKEGQNVTLSCEQNLNHDAMYWYRQDPGQGLRLIYYSQIVNDFQKGDIAEGYSVSREKKESFPLTVTSAQKNPTAFYLCASSIGGQTGELFFGEGSRLTVL.